Included here is one T cell receptor (beta chain) sequence, with context. Its antigen remains unknown. These data are taken from a study of T cell repertoires in cytomegalovirus infection. Study information: Indications came from public TCR beta signatures; they pointed to CMV infection and to a matching HLA type. Overall study findings and caveats: There were HLA-C-restricted CMV-specific TCR beta clonotypes dominating the ex vivo response. The cumulative frequency of public TCR beta families distinguished individuals who carried CMV together with the relevant HLA.

TCRdb independently ran MiXCR on the reads; one entry per CDR3 protein. The sample has some 700,000 distinct CDR3 sequences, about 40% seen once. V dropped 2 bases and J dropped 0 bases, with 16 bases sitting between them. Germline values: CDR1 LNHDA, CDR2 SQIVND (reference sequence). The CDR3 has 18 residues. Sequenced: PBMCs. This receptor was identified in a human donor in good health (CMV status not recorded). Some clones in this sample may be carry-over from other donors' samples. The rearrangement uses TRBV19 and TRBJ2-2, with D hard to call. Here the CDR3 reads CASSIPHLPGANTGELFF. The CDR3 DNA sequence: TGTGCCAGTAGTATACCCCACCTCCCTGGTGCGAACACCGGGGAGCTGTTTTTT. The full variable domain, rest sourced from reference TRBV19 and TRBJ2-2, is DGGITQSPKYLFRKEGQNVTLSCEQNLNHDAMYWYRQDPGQGLRLIYYSQIVNDFQKGDIAEGYSVSREKKESFPLTVTSAQKNPTAFYLCASSIPHLPGANTGELFFGEGSRLTVL.